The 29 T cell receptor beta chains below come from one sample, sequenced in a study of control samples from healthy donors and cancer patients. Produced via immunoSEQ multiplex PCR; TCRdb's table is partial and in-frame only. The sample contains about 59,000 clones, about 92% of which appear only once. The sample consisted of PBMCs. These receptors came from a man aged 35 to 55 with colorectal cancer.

CDR3 DNA sequence: TGTGCCTGGAGTTCCAGTCACCCTGGCTACACCTTC. It translates to CAWSSSHPGYTF. The chain employs TRBV30 and TRBJ1-2; D remains unclear. Trimming left V 2 bases short and J 7 bases short, with 11 bases between. CDR1 and CDR2 (germline): GTSNPN, SVGIG (reference sequence). This CDR3 contains 12 residues.

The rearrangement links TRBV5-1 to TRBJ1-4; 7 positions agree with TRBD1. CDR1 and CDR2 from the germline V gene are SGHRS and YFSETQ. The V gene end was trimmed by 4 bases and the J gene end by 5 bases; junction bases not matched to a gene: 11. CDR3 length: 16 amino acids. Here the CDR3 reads CASSPHSGTENEKLFF. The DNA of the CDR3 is TGCGCCAGCAGCCCCCACTCCGGGACAGAGAATGAAAAACTGTTTTTT.

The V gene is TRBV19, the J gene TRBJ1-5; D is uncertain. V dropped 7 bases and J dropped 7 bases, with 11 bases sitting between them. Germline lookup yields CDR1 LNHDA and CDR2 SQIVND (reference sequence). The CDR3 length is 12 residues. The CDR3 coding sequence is TGTGCCAGTACCGTCCTGGGGCAGCCCCAGCATTTT. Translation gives CASTVLGQPQHF.

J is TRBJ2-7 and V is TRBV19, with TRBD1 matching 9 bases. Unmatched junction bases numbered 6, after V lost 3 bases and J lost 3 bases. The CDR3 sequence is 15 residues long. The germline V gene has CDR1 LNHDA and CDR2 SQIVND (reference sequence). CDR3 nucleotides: TGTGCCAGTAGTATGAAGGGACAGGGTGGCTACGAGCAGTACTTC. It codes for CASSMKGQGGYEQYF.

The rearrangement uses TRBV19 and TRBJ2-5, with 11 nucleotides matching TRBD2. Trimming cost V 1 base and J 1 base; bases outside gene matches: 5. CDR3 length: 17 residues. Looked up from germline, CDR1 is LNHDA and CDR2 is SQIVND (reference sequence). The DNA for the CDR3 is TGTGCCAGTAGTATAGCCGCTAGCGGGGGGCCCCAAGAGACCCAGTACTTC. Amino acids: CASSIAASGGPQETQYF.

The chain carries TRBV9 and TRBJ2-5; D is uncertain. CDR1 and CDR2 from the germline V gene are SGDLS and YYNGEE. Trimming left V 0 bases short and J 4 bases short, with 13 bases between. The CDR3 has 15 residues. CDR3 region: CASSVGQPGRETQYF. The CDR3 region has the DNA TGTGCCAGCAGCGTAGGTCAGCCCGGACGAGAGACCCAGTACTTC.

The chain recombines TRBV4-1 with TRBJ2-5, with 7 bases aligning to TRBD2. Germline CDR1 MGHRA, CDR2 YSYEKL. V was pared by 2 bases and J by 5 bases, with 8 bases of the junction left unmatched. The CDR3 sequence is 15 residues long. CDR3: CASSQQPGGGETQYF. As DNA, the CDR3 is TGCGCCAGCAGCCAACAACCGGGGGGTGGGGAGACCCAGTACTTC.

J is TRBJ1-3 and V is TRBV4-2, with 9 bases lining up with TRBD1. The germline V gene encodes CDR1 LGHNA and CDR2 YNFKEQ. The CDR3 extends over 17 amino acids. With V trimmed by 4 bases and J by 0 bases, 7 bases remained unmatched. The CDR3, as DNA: TGTGCCAGCAGCCTGACAGGGGGACTTAGCTCTGGAAACACCATATATTTT. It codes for CASSLTGGLSSGNTIYF.

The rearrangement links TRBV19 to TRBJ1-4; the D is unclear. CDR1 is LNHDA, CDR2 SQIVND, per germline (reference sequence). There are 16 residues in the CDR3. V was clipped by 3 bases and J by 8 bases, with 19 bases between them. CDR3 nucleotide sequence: TGTGCCAGTAGTATCCGCCAAGCACTCGAAACGGAAAAACTGTTTTTT. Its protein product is CASSIRQALETEKLFF.

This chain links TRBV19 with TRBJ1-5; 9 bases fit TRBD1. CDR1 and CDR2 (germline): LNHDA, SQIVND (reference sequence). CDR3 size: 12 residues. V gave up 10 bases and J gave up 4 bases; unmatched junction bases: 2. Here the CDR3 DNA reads TGTGCCATGGGACAGGGAAATCAGCCCCAGCATTTT. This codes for CAMGQGNQPQHF.

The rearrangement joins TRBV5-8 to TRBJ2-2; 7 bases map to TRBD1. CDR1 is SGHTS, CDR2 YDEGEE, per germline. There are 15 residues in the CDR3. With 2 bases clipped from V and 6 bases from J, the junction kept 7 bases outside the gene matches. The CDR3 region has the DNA TGTGCCAGCAGCTTTCGGACAGGAACTCCCGGGGAGCTGTTTTTT. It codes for CASSFRTGTPGELFF. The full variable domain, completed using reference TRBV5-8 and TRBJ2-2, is EAGVTQSPTHLIKTRGQQATLRCSPISGHTSVYWYQQALGLGLQFLLWYDEGEERNRGNFPPRFSGRQFPNYSSELNVNALELEDSALYLCASSFRTGTPGELFFGEGSRLTVL.

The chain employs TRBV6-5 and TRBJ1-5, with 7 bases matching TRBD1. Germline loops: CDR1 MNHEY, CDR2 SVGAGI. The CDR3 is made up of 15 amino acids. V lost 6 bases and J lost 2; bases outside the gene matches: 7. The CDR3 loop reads CASSTDRAGNQPQHF. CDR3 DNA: TGTGCCAGCAGCACCGACAGGGCCGGCAATCAGCCCCAGCATTTT.

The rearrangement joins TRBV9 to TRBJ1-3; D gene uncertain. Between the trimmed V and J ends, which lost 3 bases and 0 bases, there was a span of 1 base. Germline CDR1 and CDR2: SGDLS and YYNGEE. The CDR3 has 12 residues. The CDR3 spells CASSASGNTIYF. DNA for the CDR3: TGTGCCAGCAGCGCCTCTGGAAACACCATATATTTT.

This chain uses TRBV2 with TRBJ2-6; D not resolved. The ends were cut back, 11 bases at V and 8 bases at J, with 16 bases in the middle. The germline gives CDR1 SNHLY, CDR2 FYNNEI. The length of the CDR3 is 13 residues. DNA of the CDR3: TGTGCCCACAGACGGGCCCTCTCCAACGTCCTGACTTTC. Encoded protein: CAHRRALSNVLTF.

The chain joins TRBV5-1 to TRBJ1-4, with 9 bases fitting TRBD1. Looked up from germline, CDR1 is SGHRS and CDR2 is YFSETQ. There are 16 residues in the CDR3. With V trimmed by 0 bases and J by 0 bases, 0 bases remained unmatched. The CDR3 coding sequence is TGCGCCAGCAGCTTGGGGGACAGGGCAACTAATGAAAAACTGTTTTTT. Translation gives CASSLGDRATNEKLFF.

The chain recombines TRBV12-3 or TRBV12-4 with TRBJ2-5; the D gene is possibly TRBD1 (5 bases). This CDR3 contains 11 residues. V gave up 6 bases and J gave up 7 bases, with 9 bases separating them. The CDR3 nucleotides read TGTGCCAGCAGCCTCCAGGGGACCCAGTACTTC. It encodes CASSLQGTQYF.

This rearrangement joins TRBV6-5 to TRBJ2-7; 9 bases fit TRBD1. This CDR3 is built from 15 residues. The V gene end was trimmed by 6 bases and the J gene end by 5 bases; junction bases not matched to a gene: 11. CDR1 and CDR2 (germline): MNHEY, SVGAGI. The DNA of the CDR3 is TGTGCCAGCAGCAACCGGGGGACAGGGTACAACGAGCAGTACTTC. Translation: CASSNRGTGYNEQYF.

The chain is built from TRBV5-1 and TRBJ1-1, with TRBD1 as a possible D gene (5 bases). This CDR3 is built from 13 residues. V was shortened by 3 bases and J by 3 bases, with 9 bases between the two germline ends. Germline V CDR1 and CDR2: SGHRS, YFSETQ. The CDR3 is CASSSPGDTEAFF. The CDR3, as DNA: TGCGCCAGCAGCTCCCCGGGGGACACTGAAGCTTTCTTT. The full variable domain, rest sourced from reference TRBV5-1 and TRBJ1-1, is KAGVTQTPRYLIKTRGQQVTLSCSPISGHRSVSWYQQTPGQGLQFLFEYFSETQRNKGNFPGRFSGRQFSNSRSEMNVSTLELGDSALYLCASSSPGDTEAFFGQGTRLTVV.

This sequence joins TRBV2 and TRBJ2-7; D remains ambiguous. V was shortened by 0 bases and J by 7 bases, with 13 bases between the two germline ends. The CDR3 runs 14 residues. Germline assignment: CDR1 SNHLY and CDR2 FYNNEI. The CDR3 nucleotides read TGTGCCAGCAGTGAAGCTGGGGTGGTTGGGGAGCAGTACTTC. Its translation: CASSEAGVVGEQYF.

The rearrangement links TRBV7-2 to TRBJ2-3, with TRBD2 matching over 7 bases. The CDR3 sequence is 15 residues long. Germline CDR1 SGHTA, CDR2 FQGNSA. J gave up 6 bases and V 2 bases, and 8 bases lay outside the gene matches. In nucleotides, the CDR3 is TGTGCCAGCAGCTTATCTGGGGGGGAGGGTGATACGCAGTATTTT. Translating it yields CASSLSGGEGDTQYF.

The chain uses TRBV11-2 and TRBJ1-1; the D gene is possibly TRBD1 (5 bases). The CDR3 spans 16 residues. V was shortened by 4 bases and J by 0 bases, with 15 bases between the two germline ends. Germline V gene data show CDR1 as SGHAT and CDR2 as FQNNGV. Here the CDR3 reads CASSSGAASLNTEAFF. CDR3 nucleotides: TGTGCCAGCAGCTCCGGGGCAGCCTCGTTGAACACTGAAGCTTTCTTT.

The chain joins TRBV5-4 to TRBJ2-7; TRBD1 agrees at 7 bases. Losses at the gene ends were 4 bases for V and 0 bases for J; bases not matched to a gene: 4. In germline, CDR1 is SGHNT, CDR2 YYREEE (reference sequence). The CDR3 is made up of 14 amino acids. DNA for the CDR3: TGTGCCAGCAGCGCGGACAGGAGCTCCTACGAGCAGTACTTC. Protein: CASSADRSSYEQYF.

This chain's CDR3 is CASSTGQPNQPQHF. The DNA of the CDR3 is TGTGCCAGCAGCACTGGACAGCCTAATCAGCCCCAGCATTTT. The chain employs TRBV5-4 and TRBJ1-5; weak D call: TRBD1 (6 bases). Trimming took 4 bases from V and 4 from J, leaving 12 bases between them. From germline, CDR1 is SGHNT and CDR2 YYREEE (reference sequence). The CDR3 totals 14 residues.

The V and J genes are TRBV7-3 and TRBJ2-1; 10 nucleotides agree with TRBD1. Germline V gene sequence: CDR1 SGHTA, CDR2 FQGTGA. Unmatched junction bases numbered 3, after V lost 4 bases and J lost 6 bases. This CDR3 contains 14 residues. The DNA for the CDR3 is TGTGCCAGCAGCTCGACAGGGGGCTTCAATGAGCAGTTCTTC. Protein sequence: CASSSTGGFNEQFF.

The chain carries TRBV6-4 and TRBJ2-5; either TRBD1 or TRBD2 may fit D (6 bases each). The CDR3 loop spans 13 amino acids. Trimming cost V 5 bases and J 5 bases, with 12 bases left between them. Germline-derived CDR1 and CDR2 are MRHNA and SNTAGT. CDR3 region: CASSKRRGETQYF. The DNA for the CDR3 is TGTGCCAGCAGTAAGCGGAGGGGGGAGACCCAGTACTTC.

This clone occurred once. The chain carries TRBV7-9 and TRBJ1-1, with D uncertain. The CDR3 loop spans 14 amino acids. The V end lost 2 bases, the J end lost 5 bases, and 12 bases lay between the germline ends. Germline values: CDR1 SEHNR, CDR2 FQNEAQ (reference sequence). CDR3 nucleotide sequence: TGTGCCAGCAGCTTACTAAACAGCGCTACTGAAGCTTTCTTT. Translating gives CASSLLNSATEAFF.

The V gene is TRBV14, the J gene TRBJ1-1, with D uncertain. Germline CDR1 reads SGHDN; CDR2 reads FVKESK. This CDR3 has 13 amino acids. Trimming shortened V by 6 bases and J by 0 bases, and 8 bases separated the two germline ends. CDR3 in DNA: TGTGCCAGCAGTCTTACAATGAACACTGAAGCTTTCTTT. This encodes CASSLTMNTEAFF.

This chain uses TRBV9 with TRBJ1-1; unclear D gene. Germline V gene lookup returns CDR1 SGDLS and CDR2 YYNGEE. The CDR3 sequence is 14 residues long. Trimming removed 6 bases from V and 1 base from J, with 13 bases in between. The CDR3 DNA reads TGTGCCAGCACCCAAAATATCGGGAACACTGAAGCTTTCTTT. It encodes CASTQNIGNTEAFF.

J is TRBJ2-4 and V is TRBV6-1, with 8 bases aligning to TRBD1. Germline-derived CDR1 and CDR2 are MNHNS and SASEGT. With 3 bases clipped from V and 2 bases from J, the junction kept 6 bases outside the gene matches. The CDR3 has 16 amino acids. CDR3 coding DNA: TGTGCCAGCAGTGAGGCAGGGGGCCGGTCCAAAAACATTCAGTACTTC. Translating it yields CASSEAGGRSKNIQYF.